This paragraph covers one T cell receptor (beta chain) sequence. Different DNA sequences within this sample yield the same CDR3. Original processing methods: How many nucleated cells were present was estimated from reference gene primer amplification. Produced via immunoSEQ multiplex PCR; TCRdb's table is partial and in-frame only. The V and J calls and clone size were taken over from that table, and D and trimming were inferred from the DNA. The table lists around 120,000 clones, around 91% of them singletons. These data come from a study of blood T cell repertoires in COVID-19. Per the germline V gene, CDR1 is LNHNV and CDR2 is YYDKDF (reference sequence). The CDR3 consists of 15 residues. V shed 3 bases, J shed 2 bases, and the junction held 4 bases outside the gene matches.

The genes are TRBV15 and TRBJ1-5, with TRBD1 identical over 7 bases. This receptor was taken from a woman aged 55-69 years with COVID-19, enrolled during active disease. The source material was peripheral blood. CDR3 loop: CATSRSGQGNQPQHF. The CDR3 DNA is TGTGCCACCAGCAGGTCCGGACAGGGCAATCAGCCCCAGCATTTT.